Listed below are T cell receptor beta chains from one sample, sequenced in a study of identical twins. MiXCR was run by TCRdb on the 5' RACE reads, yielding one entry per CDR3 protein. The sample holds about 520,000 distinct CDR3 sequences; 20% to 25% are singletons and the top ten take 0.75% to 0.95%. The same data also went into a second study, on T cells expressing NK-cell markers.

The sequenced material came from CD4+ T cells sorted from blood. These receptors all come from a young woman in good health. The CDR3 runs from the conserved cysteine through the conserved F or W. D genes are given only for firm matches. Clone size is stated in some rows and not others, as once, few, many or a class when expanded.

v_gene	abundance	j_gene	d_gene	CDR3aa	CDR3nt
TRBV12-3/TRBV12-4	many	TRBJ2-3	.	CASSPGDTQYF	TGTGCCAGCAGCCCGGGAGATACGCAGTATTTT
TRBV18	few	TRBJ2-7	.	CASSRGTETYEQYF	TGTGCCAGCTCACGAGGGACGGAAACCTACGAGCAGTACTTC
TRBV5-1	many	TRBJ1-1	.	CASSLSGYTEAFF	TGTGCCAGCAGTTTATCAGGATACACTGAAGCTTTCTTT
TRBV10-3	few	TRBJ2-5	.	CAISESIETQYF	TGTGCCATCAGTGAGTCGATCGAGACCCAGTACTTC
TRBV5-5	.	TRBJ2-1	.	CASSPGTPITFF	TGTGCCAGCAGCCCTGGGACACCAATAACGTTCTTC
TRBV4-3	few	TRBJ1-2	TRBD1	CASSQTGAVRGYTF	TGCGCCAGCAGCCAAACAGGGGCGGTGAGGGGCTACACCTTC
TRBV20-1	few	TRBJ2-1	TRBD2	CSASPGLAHNEQFF	TGCAGTGCTAGCCCGGGACTAGCACACAATGAGCAGTTCTTC
TRBV5-1	few	TRBJ1-1	.	CASSPGRLEAFF	TGCGCCAGCAGCCCCGGACGGTTAGAAGCTTTCTTT
TRBV5-1	.	TRBJ2-1	.	CASIGQGGTLYNEQFF	TGCGCCAGCATAGGACAGGGAGGGACCCTTTACAATGAGCAGTTCTTC
TRBV10-3	few	TRBJ2-7	.	CAITEGGGYEQYF	TGTGCCATCACTGAAGGGGGGGGGTACGAGCAGTACTTC
TRBV20-1	.	TRBJ2-3	TRBD2	CSARDRRLAWTDTQYF	TGCAGTGCTAGAGATCGCCGACTAGCGTGGACAGATACGCAGTATTTT
TRBV7-8	few	TRBJ1-1	.	CASSLVGGNMNTEAFF	TGTGCCAGCAGCTTAGTAGGGGGGAACATGAACACTGAAGCTTTCTTT
TRBV9	few	TRBJ1-1	TRBD1	CASSVTFGTGGVNTEAFF	TGTGCCAGCAGCGTGACCTTTGGGACAGGGGGCGTGAACACTGAAGCTTTCTTT
TRBV5-4	once	TRBJ2-2	.	CASSLRSVRQEANTGELFF	TGTGCCAGCAGCTTGAGGTCGGTAAGGCAGGAAGCGAACACCGGGGAGCTGTTTTTT
TRBV29-1	many	TRBJ2-7	TRBD1	CSVRSGTGGYEQYF	TGCAGCGTCCGTTCCGGGACAGGGGGCTACGAGCAGTACTTC
TRBV20-1	.	TRBJ2-1	.	CSARVALSGEQFF	TGCAGTGCTAGAGTAGCGTTATCGGGCGAGCAGTTCTTC
TRBV3-1	few	TRBJ2-7	.	CASSPTFWGRSYEQYF	TGTGCCAGCAGCCCGACATTTTGGGGGCGCAGCTACGAGCAGTACTTC
TRBV20-1	.	TRBJ2-5	TRBD2	CSARDRVGGGYQETQYF	TGCAGTGCCAGAGATCGCGTCGGGGGGGGGTACCAAGAGACCCAGTACTTC
TRBV15	.	TRBJ1-2	.	CATAQDRDGYTF	TGTGCCACCGCCCAGGACCGCGATGGCTACACCTTC
TRBV7-2	.	TRBJ1-2	.	CASSPMPGYGYTF	TGTGCCAGCAGCCCAATGCCGGGGTATGGCTACACCTTC
TRBV5-1	.	TRBJ2-1	.	CASSLENRGGEQFF	TGCGCCAGCAGCTTGGAAAACCGGGGTGGTGAGCAGTTCTTC
TRBV28	few	TRBJ2-2	TRBD2	CASSNLSGMNTGELFF	TGTGCCAGCAGTAACCTCAGCGGGATGAACACCGGGGAGCTGTTTTTT
TRBV6-2/TRBV6-3	few	TRBJ2-1	.	CASSRRTGSSNEQFF	TGTGCCAGCAGCCGACGGACTGGTTCTAGCAATGAGCAGTTCTTC
TRBV20-1	.	TRBJ2-1	TRBD2	CSAREGGGRPYNEQFF	TGCAGTGCTAGAGAGGGGGGCGGGAGGCCATACAATGAGCAGTTCTTC
TRBV13	.	TRBJ2-7	.	CASSLFGGGSYEQYF	TGTGCCAGCAGCTTATTCGGGGGCGGTTCCTACGAGCAGTACTTC
TRBV12-3/TRBV12-4	many	TRBJ2-1	.	CASSTGRAGLISDNEQFF	TGTGCCAGCAGCACCGGTAGGGCAGGGTTGATCTCCGACAATGAGCAGTTCTTC
TRBV20-1	.	TRBJ2-2	.	CSAFSGEGTGELFF	TGCAGTGCTTTTTCGGGGGAAGGCACCGGGGAGCTGTTTTTT
TRBV19	.	TRBJ1-1	.	CASIFRTEAFF	TGTGCCAGTATCTTTCGTACTGAAGCTTTCTTT